This TCR beta chain was retrieved from a study of cytomegalovirus exposure and HLA in healthy donors. The CDR3 consists of 15 residues. J was trimmed by 4 bases and V by 5 bases; bases with no gene match: 6. Looked up from germline, CDR1 is MNHEY and CDR2 is SVGAGI. This clone has only a few counts. With 60 Vbeta and 13 Jbeta primers, the PCR was carried out. Sequencing used immunoSEQ multiplex PCR; TCRdb keeps in-frame clones, though not all of them. Among about 190,000 clones, roughly 80% were seen once, and the ten largest hold 1.6%. Sequencing used PBMCs. The TCR was taken from a woman between 50 and 59 years old in good health and CMV-seronegative. The chain has TRBV6-5 and TRBJ2-1, with 9 bases fitting TRBD1. Here the CDR3 DNA reads TGTGCCAGCAGTAAGACAGGGGGTCAATACAATGAGCAGTTCTTC. It specifies CASSKTGGQYNEQFF.